This T cell receptor (beta chain) emerged from a study of control samples from healthy donors and cancer patients. Germline CDR1 SQVTM, CDR2 ANQGSEA. Deletions cut 7 bases from V and 6 bases from J, with 9 bases between. This CDR3 contains 10 residues. Measured with immunoSEQ multiplex PCR; TCRdb has only the in-frame clones, and not every one. The table records 98,000 or so clones, roughly nine tenths of them present only once. This chain links TRBV29-1 with TRBJ1-2; D is perhaps TRBD1 (5 bases). This TCR was sampled from a woman in her 70s in good health. Material for sequencing was blood. In DNA, the CDR3 is TGCAGCGCGGGACCCGATGGCTACACCTTC. Translated, it gives CSAGPDGYTF.